This T cell receptor beta chain came from a study of cytomegalovirus exposure and HLA in healthy donors (dated by TCRdb to the late 2010s). Context from the whole study: An earlier analysis of more than 550 of the donors reported 250 to 350 Gb of sequence data and about 120 million unique TCR beta sequences obtained from roughly 180 million T cells. Rather than using new phenotypic data, the later analysis identified candidate immune exposures from TCR beta sequences and from how often those sequences occurred across donors. A separate validation cohort of roughly 120 different subjects was used in addition to the 666-subject first cohort. Both class I and class II loci were covered by HLA typing, at four-digit resolution. Typing coverage differed by locus: A, B, C, DRB1 and DQB1 were typed in roughly 620-630 donors, DQA1 in about 510, DPA1 in 600 to 610, and DPB1 in approximately 450. Donor age, sex, ethnicity and CMV serostatus were compiled together with the repertoire data. Among roughly 400 genotyped donors of the cohort, an average of roughly 240,000 unique TCR beta nucleotide sequences were sequenced per donor, roughly 18% of them non-productive. Four or five DR-DQ haplotypes were handled as single units for association and clustering because linkage in the cohort was strong. The T cell repertoires of under 750 subjects were profiled by immunosequencing and related to cytomegalovirus serostatus. The study combined high-throughput TCR immunosequencing, statistical association of individual TCRs with disease status, and machine learning to predict cytomegalovirus infection status. Approximately 300 gigabases of sequencing data and roughly 81 million unique TCR sequences made up an early release that covered 500 to 700 HLA-typed donors. Every discovery cohort repertoire had been produced on one sequencing platform. In a later analysis, previously published TCR beta repertoires from more than 500 donors were re-analyzed and high-resolution HLA genotyping was added so that TCR occurrence patterns could be studied. The study aimed to test whether signatures of past pathogen exposure could be identified by cataloging public T cell receptors. A later genetic analysis used genome-wide SNP genotypes for about 60% of the roughly 700 donors, treating that subset as a discovery cohort. In an earlier analysis of a few hundred of the donors, high-throughput TCR beta sequencing was used to judge whether each TCR beta V gene segment behaved as functional or pseudogenic. Of the roughly 400 genotyped donors, over 80% were placed in the genetic ancestry cluster associated with self-reported Caucasian donors.

The CDR3 runs 14 amino acids, cysteine and phenylalanine included. The only DNA kept is the CDR3, 42 bases in frame from the first base. Per the germline V gene, SGHDT is the CDR1 and YYEEEE is the CDR2. Trimming leaves V shorter by 5 bases and J shorter by 10 bases, with the junction holding 7 bases beyond the gene matches. Remarks on this clone: Its target antigen remains unknown. Base qualities were left out, and no much larger clone turns up one base away.

The method behind the library was the immunoSEQ multiplex PCR assay. The multiplex PCR relied on a mix of 60 forward primers for TCR Vbeta segments and 13 reverse primers for TCR Jbeta segments. The CDR3 region of rearranged TCR beta genes was amplified from genomic DNA with a multiplex PCR assay. The Illumina HiSeq System was used to sequence the amplified TCR beta libraries as 87-base-pair reads. On the authors' methods: A later analysis tallied around 82 million unique TCR beta chains across the 666 repertoires, and 10 million to 11 million of those chains were shared by two or more donors. Raw reads were error-corrected and collapsed into unique sequences with a nearest-neighbor algorithm that merged closely related sequences to remove PCR and sequencing errors. To assign V, D and J gene segments, CDR3 sequences were aligned to IMGT reference sequences. For a sequence to be retained, a match of at least six nucleotides to both a V gene segment and a J gene segment was required. A rearrangement counted as productive if the CDR3 had no stop codons and remained in frame with V and J, and every other rearrangement counted as non-productive. CDR3 was defined by IMGT convention, running from the second conserved V-encoded cysteine to the conserved J-encoded phenylalanine. The earlier analysis of 500 to 650 of the donors excluded any sequence lacking an unambiguous match to a single V gene segment. An earlier analysis of approximately 590 of the donors called V segments functional above 56.7% productive rearrangements and segregating when the between-donor standard deviation exceeded 5%. To diagnose cytomegalovirus status from the catalog of TCR beta chain sequences, a statistical classification framework was built. A later analysis assigned V and J genes by comparing TCR nucleotide sequences with IMGT/GENE-DB human TR gene sequences. In a later analysis, CDR3 sequences and most-parsimonious VDJ recombination scenarios were assigned using the TCRdist pipeline. In a later analysis, each TCR beta chain was defined by its CDR3 amino acid sequence together with its V-gene family, and reads without a unique V-gene family were excluded. As a way to deal with suspected cross-contamination and a sequencing artifact, a later analysis dropped 592 nucleotide sequences that were highly shared and had low generation probability. A later analysis calculated a clonal expansion index for each public chain from normalized within-repertoire ranks of inferred template counts. In a later analysis, generation probabilities were computed with a VDJ recombination model fitted to out-of-frame rearrangements, and the resulting probabilities were checked against IGoR. A later analysis scored TCR-TCR, TCR-HLA and TCR-CMV co-occurrence with hypergeometric tests, applying a repertoire-size bias correction to TCR pairs. To estimate false discovery rates, a later analysis permuted the HLA or CMV assignments 20 times. In a later analysis, co-occurring TCRs were grouped using DBSCAN, and TCRdist sequence similarity was added for clustering within HLA-allele-positive subsets. For co-occurrence clustering, repertoires with fewer than 30,000 or more than 120,000 public chains were excluded, along with several repertoires with anomalous nucleotide sharing. Drawn from immuneACCESS, this table holds only the in-frame rearrangements with V and J called that TCRdb kept. Clones are partly lost; checked studies trace under half to an unresolved V gene and leave the rest unexplained. From that table come the V and J calls and clone size; the DNA was used to work out D and trimming. Within this sample are roughly 200,000 clones, with roughly 74% of them counted one time only. Clones ranked in the top ten supply 13% to 15% of the sample.

Overall study results and their limits: Immune exposure information for the cohort was limited to CMV serostatus. A few of the identified cytomegalovirus-associated TCR beta chains were confirmed in vitro to be specific for cytomegalovirus antigens. While some public TCRs were present in many individuals, most TCR sequences turned up only very rarely across donors. At a false discovery rate of 0.05, a later analysis linked approximately 18,000 TCR beta sequences to specific HLA alleles. In both the original and validation cohorts, the classifier was reported to diagnose cytomegalovirus status with high specificity and sensitivity. Assigning TCR associations to individual alleles was difficult when HLA alleles, especially DR and DQ, strongly co-occurred. The study listed approximately 150 TCR beta chains as associated with cytomegalovirus. A further reported finding was that TCR beta sequences accurately predicted the HLA-A and HLA-B alleles for most subjects in the first cohort. A later genetic analysis associated a missense DCLRE1C variant with V-gene and J-gene trimming of TCR beta chains, and an independent cohort replicated the association. A cluster of highly shared sequence variants was judged likely to represent a technical artifact of the sequencing pipeline. In a later analysis, most CMV-associated TCR beta chains were found to appear HLA-restricted, with HLA associations seemingly driven largely by CMV exposure. Because HLA typing was missing for some donors at each locus, association tests included only the typed subset. Roughly uniform sequencing depth across donors was assumed in presence/absence analyses, although this assumption may not hold. In a later analysis, HLA-associated TCR beta chains were found to be more clonally expanded and to have lower generation probabilities than equally common non-associated chains. Broadly in line with IMGT annotations, most TCR beta V segments showed up in productive rearrangements about 90% or about 30% of the time in an earlier analysis of 450 to 750 of the donors. According to a later genetic analysis, donors in an Asian-associated ancestry cluster had fewer N-insertions in productive TCRs than the roughly 670-donor mean. Linkage disequilibrium might explain the correlated functional status among segregating V segments, but an unknown experimental factor could not be excluded. Some IMGT-functional V segments, including TRBV6-2 and TRBV6-3, could not be told apart with the 87-base-pair reads, so those segments were excluded. It was suggested by the authors that the approach could potentially be generalized to other disease states and immunological phenotypes. In this cohort, only TCR beta chains were sequenced, and detectable features were limited by the absence of alpha or paired-chain data. A later analysis found that TCR association rates varied across HLA loci, with DRB1 alleles showing the most associated TCRs and HLA-C alleles the fewest. According to a later analysis, parvovirus B19, influenza, CMV and Epstein-Barr virus appeared linked to several top co-occurrence clusters. Because counts were too low, about 18 rarely observed V segments, including chromosome 9 orphons, were excluded from the earlier analysis of a few hundred of the donors.

The cohort was made up of roughly 670 healthy bone marrow donors. All cohort members were sampled while nominally healthy, although unrecorded immune exposures were likely present. The donor tested CMV seropositive and was one of the 289 seropositive cohort members. A peripheral blood sample was provided by each donor, and peripheral blood mononuclear cells were used for TCR beta sequencing. Genomic DNA was extracted from the blood cell samples with the Qiagen DNeasy Blood Extraction Kit. Sequenced sample: PBMCs. The sequence derives from a woman aged 30 to 39 in good health and CMV-seropositive. This chain is built from TRBV5-6 and TRBJ1-6; 9 junctional bases match TRBD1. The sequenced DNA is TGTGCCAGCAGTTCTGGGACAGGGCAGTCACCCCTCCACTTT. This yields the protein CASSSGTGQSPLHF.